The following is a TCR beta chain sequence with its context. Antigen unknown. The CDR3 consists of 16 residues. Germline values: CDR1 SEHNR, CDR2 FQNEAQ (reference sequence). V was pared by 5 bases and J by 3 bases, with 10 bases of the junction left unmatched. This entry is derived from a study of T-cell memory formation after mild COVID-19. General study results and limits: Those CD4+ clones that contracted were mainly in CM and EM (CD8+ ones in EMRA). Cross-reactive memory apparently joined, as some responding clones appeared in pre-infection memory. Contracting clones from day 15 to 85 had balanced CD4/CD8; later expanders favoured CD4+. Confirmation was lacking for SARS-CoV-2 specificity of second-wave clones that peaked on day 37.

From the 5' RACE reads, TCRdb called clonotypes with MiXCR, one entry per CDR3 protein. This table holds about 110,000 distinct CDR3 sequences, around 17% found once. The receptor comes from a man younger than 35 who had mild COVID-19 (a few samples of this study predate the infection). Cell type and time point are not known. Specimen: PBMCs or a T cell subset sorted from them (not recorded which). The chain carries TRBV7-9 and TRBJ2-1; TRBD1 agrees at 7 bases. CDR3 sequence (DNA): TGTGCCAGCAGCCCCGTCTCCGGGACAGACTACAATGAGCAGTTCTTC. As protein: CASSPVSGTDYNEQFF.